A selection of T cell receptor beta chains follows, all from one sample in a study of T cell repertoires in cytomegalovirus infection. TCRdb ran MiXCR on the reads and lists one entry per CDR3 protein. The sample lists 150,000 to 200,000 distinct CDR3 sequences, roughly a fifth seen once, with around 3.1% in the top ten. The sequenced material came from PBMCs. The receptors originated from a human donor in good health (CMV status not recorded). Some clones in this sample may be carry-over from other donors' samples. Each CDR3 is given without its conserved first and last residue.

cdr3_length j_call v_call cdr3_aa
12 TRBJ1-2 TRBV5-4 ASSQQGLRYGYT
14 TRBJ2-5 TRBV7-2 ASSFNGGTLQETQY
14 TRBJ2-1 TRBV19 ASSIEGLSSYNEQF
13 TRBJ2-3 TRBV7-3 ASSSRALGTDTQY
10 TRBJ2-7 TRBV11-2 ASTSFGGEQY
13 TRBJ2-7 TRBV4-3 ASSQDTEGSYEQY
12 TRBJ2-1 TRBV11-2 ATGLAGTPREQF
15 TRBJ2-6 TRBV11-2 ASSVGTHQSGANVLT
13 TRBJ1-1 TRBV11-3 ASSVPGQPNTEAF
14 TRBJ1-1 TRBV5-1 ASSVPSGTTNTEAF
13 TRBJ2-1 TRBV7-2 ASSLSAVGYNEQF
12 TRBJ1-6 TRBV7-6 ASSFGAENSPLH
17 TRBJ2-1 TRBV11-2 ASTQDRGFGGRARNEQF
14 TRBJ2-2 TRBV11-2 ASSSRRTENTGELF
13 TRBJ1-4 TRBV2 ASLKVTLANEKLF
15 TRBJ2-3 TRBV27 ASSTQGLAALTDTQY
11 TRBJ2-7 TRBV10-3 AIHPGQGDEQY
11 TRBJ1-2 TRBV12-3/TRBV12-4 ASSFSGTSGYT
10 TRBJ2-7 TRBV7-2 ASSVDRYEQY
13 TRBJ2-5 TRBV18 ASSPSAGFQETQY
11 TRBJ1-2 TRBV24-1 ATSVQGDRGYT
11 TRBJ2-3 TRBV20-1 SARGLPSDTQY
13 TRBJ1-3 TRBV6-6 ASRPGQGFGNTIY
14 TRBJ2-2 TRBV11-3 ASSWPGTGSTGELF
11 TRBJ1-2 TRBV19 ASSPDGTYGYT
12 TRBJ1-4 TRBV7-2 ASSPTGGNEKLF
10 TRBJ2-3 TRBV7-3 ASSETGDTQY
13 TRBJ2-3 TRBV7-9 ASSNRRDSTDTQY
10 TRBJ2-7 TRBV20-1 SATDTGDEQY
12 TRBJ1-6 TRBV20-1 SASPGQANSPLH
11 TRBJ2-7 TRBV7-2 ASSLGHPYEQY
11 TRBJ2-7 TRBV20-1 SAPSGGPGEQY
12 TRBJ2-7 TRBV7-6 ASRGGGPHHEQY
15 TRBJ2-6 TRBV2 ASSEFGTLSGANVLT
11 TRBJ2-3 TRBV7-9 ASSTASTDTQY
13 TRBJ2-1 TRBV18 ASSPPGSSYNEQF
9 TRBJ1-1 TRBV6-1 ASSPKVEAF
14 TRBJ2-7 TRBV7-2 ASSLSTSGPSYEQY
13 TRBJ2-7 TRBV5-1 ASSFERGPLYEQY
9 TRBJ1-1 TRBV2 ASTTSGAAF
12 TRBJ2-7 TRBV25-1 ASSEYPHGGEQY
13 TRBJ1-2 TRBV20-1 SAYDRPSANYGYT
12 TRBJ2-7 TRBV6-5 ASRGAGELYEQY
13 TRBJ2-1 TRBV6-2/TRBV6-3 ASRAISGPYNEQF
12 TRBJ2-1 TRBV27 ASSFGNTDNEQF
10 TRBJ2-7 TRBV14 ASSRNLFEQY
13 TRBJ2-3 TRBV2 ASSAVAARTDTQY